This T cell receptor beta chain was recovered during a study of control samples from healthy donors and cancer patients. Clones were sequenced by immunoSEQ multiplex PCR, and TCRdb holds only the in-frame ones, with some missing. The sample yields tens of thousands of clones, over 85% seen once. From germline, CDR1 is MNHEY and CDR2 SVGEGT. Trimming removed 0 bases from V and 0 bases from J, with 9 bases in between. The CDR3 totals 15 residues. This receptor was obtained from a woman in her 40s with lung cancer. The material sequenced was PBMCs. V usage is TRBV6-2 or TRBV6-3 and J usage is TRBJ2-7; no clear D gene. The CDR3 DNA sequence: TGTGCCAGCAGTTACTCGACTCAGAACTCCTACGAGCAGTACTTC. Protein sequence: CASSYSTQNSYEQYF.